This TCR beta chain is from a study of early T cells in non-severe SARS-CoV-2 infection listed by TCRdb under 2021. With respect to the entire study: Because TCR sequencing was done on bulk RNA from unsorted whole blood, the alpha and beta chains could not be paired. Beyond this particular receptor, the publication reports: Matching against VDJdb was skewed toward anti-spike CD8 responses, likely underestimated virus-specific expansions, and missed private and CD4 specificities.

Note on this clonotype: Its antigen is still unknown. No much larger clonotype is one base removed from it; base qualities were not supplied.

V lost 0 bases and J lost 2 bases, and the count of bases not matched to a germline gene is 9. The CDR3 spans 17 residues, from the cysteine through the phenylalanine. Just CDR3 DNA is preserved here, 51 bases in frame from base 1. Looking up the germline V gene yields CDR1 LGHNA and CDR2 YNFKEQ. This was a case-control study nested in a cohort of healthcare workers in London, UK, who had nasopharyngeal swab PCR tests and blood samples taken every week. Healthcare workers were recruited during the week of the UK lockdown, between 23 and 31 March 2020, and followed weekly for up to roughly 15 weeks. The library was generated by 5' RACE. Sequencing instrument: NextSeq 500. In the TCR library protocol, unique molecular identifiers were attached to individual cDNA molecules to correct for PCR bias and sequencing error. Both TCR alpha and beta chains were sequenced, and tight co-correlation was observed between alpha and beta sequence abundances in each sample. In the paper's pipeline: Decombinator V4 was used to annotate TCR sequences for V gene, J gene and CDR3. Expanded TCRs were defined as changing significantly between any two time points under a Poisson model with p below 0.0001. TCR abundances were normalised to the total number of TCRs sequenced in each sample and reported as counts per million. MAIT TCRs were defined by TRAV1-2 paired with TRAJ12, TRAJ20 or TRAJ33, and iNKT TCRs by TRAV10 paired with TRAJ18. VDJdb, accessed on 1 November 2021, was searched for TCRs annotated for CMV, EBV and SARS-CoV-2, and TCRs annotated for more than one antigen were excluded. Using fastp trimming at Q25 and MiXCR clonotype assembly, TCRdb reanalyzed the public sequencing data and kept in-frame beta chains. CDR3 protein duplicates are merged, each entry listing the most common genes and DNA. For this entry, the V and J calls and clone size follow TCRdb and not the study's own pipeline. Across this sample there are tens of thousands of distinct CDR3 sequences, with around 6.1% seen only once. Under 15% of the sample is in the top ten clones.

Source material: whole blood. This clonotype was obtained from an adult who was a healthcare worker with PCR-confirmed SARS-CoV-2 infection or an uninfected control (not recorded which). The rearrangement combines TRBV4-2 with TRBJ2-7; 8 bases in the middle match TRBD1. The nucleotide sequence is given as TGTGCCAGCAGCCAAGATCCGGCGGGACAGGCCACCTACGAGCAGTACTTC. The resulting protein is CASSQDPAGQATYEQYF.